What follows describes a single T cell receptor beta chain. TCRbeta library preparation incorporated unique molecular identifiers. TCRdb processed the PCR reads anew with MiXCR; each CDR3 protein has one entry. Of more than 450,000 distinct CDR3 sequences listed, around 16% are singletons. The CDR3 loop spans 17 amino acids. This specimen belongs to a study of T-cell reconstitution after alpha-beta-depleted transplantation in children. This TCR was sampled from a human donor who donated a stem cell graft to a child with acute lymphoblastic leukemia. Here the sequenced sample was PBMCs from the stem cell graft donor, taken from the stem cell graft. J is TRBJ2-3 and V is TRBV21-1; the D call TRBD1 from the table was never checked on the DNA. TRBV21-1 is tagged as a pseudogene. The CDR3 nucleotides are TGTGCCAGCGGCGGTGGGGGGCATCTCCCAAGCACAGATACGCAGTATTTT. Translation: CASGGGGHLPSTDTQYF.